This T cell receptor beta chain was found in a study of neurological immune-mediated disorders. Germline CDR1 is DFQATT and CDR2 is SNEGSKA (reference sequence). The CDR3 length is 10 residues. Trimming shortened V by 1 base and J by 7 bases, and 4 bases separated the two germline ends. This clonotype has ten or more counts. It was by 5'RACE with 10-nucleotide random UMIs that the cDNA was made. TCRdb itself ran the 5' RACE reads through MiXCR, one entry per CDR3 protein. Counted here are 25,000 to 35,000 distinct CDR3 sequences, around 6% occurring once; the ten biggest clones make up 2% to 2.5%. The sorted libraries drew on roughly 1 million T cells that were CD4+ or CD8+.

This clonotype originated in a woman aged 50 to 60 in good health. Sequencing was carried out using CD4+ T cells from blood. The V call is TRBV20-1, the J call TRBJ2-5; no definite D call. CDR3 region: CSARGGTQYF. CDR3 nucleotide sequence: TGCAGTGCTAGAGGGGGGACCCAGTACTTC.